This T cell receptor beta chain was documented in a study of cytomegalovirus exposure and HLA in healthy donors. Overall study findings and caveats: Productive status was seen about 87% or about 30% of the time for most TCR beta V segments in an earlier analysis. Among TCR beta chains, those listed as cytomegalovirus-associated numbered over 150. Reportedly, diagnosis of cytomegalovirus status by the classifier showed high specificity and sensitivity. An analysis was carried out at a later point. It showed that HLA-associated TCR beta chains were more clonally expanded than equally common non-associated chains.

This clone has a single count. Its antigen is undetermined. With 60 Vbeta and 13 Jbeta primers, the PCR was carried out. The table came from immunoSEQ multiplex PCR; TCRdb's copy has only in-frame clones and leaves some out. The data contain 200,000 to 250,000 clones, approximately 81% of them seen just once; the ten biggest clones take up 2.5% to 3.5%. The CDR3 totals 15 residues. Trimming at V came to 3 bases and at J to 1 base, leaving 4 bases not matched to a gene. Looked up from germline, CDR1 is LNHDA and CDR2 is SQIVND (reference sequence). The rearrangement links TRBV19 to TRBJ2-3, with 7 positions matching TRBD1. Sequenced sample: PBMCs. This TCR came from a man aged 25-40 years in good health and CMV-seronegative. CDR3 in DNA: TGTGCCAGTAGTATCACAGGGGCAGGCACAGATACGCAGTATTTT. It codes for CASSITGAGTDTQYF. Full variable domain (remainder filled in from reference TRBV19 and TRBJ2-3): DGGITQSPKYLFRKEGQNVTLSCEQNLNHDAMYWYRQDPGQGLRLIYYSQIVNDFQKGDIAEGYSVSREKKESFPLTVTSAQKNPTAFYLCASSITGAGTDTQYFGPGTRLTVL.